What follows are 32 T cell receptor beta chains derived from one specimen sequenced in a study of Ad26.COV2.S vaccination and SARS-CoV-2 variants. Profiling relied on immunoSEQ multiplex PCR, and the TCRdb table lists in-frame clones only, not all of them. The sample has 300,000 to 400,000 clones, roughly 91% seen once; the top ten hold roughly 3.6%. Treatment denoted: some 20 received Ad26.COV2.S at low or high dose, single or two shots; 5 received placebo; per-sample allocation not given. At day 63 after the first vaccine or placebo injection, samples were drawn. The sequenced sample was peripheral blood, obtained in a trial of Ad26.COV2.S vaccine versus placebo. All receptors derive from a person between 18 and 60 years old who received the Ad26.COV2.S COVID-19 vaccine or a placebo.

The chain joins TRBV4-3 to TRBJ2-3; 7 bases are a match to TRBD1. CDR3 length: 16 residues. V gave up 0 bases and J gave up 3 bases; unmatched junction bases: 6. Germline CDR1 LGHNA, CDR2 YSLEER. This CDR3 is CASSQERTGQTDTQYF. CDR3 coding DNA: TGCGCCAGCAGCCAAGAGAGGACAGGCCAAACAGATACGCAGTATTTT.

This clone occurred once. The V and J genes are TRBV10-3 and TRBJ1-1; TRBD1 matches at 8 bases. Germline loops: CDR1 ENHRY, CDR2 SYGVKD. The CDR3 has 16 residues. Unmatched junction bases numbered 14, after V lost 10 bases and J lost 1 base. CDR3 in DNA: TGTGCCACCAAAGGCCCAGGGGGCTTAGGGAACACTGAAGCTTTCTTT. It yields the protein CATKGPGGLGNTEAFF.

This rearrangement joins TRBV4-3 to TRBJ1-1; D unclear. The CDR3 runs to 13 residues. V lost 4 bases, J lost 1 base, and 7 bases lay in between. Germline CDR1 is LGHNA and CDR2 is YSLEER. As DNA, the CDR3 is TGCGCCAGCAGCCTAACAAAGAACACTGAAGCTTTCTTT. This encodes CASSLTKNTEAFF.

This clone has only one observation. The CDR3 region is CASSYSSWGGETQYF. CDR3 bases: TGTGCCAGCAGTTACTCGAGCTGGGGAGGAGAGACCCAGTACTTC. This chain links TRBV6-5 with TRBJ2-5; TRBD2 might be the D (6 bases). V was shortened by 0 bases and J by 4 bases, with 12 bases between the two germline ends. CDR3 size: 15 residues. Per the germline V gene, CDR1 is MNHEY and CDR2 is SVGAGI.

The genes are TRBV4-1 and TRBJ1-5, with no clear D. V was cut by 1 base and J by 0 bases, with 7 bases left in between. From germline, CDR1 is MGHRA and CDR2 YSYEKL. The CDR3 runs 15 residues. CDR3 nucleotide sequence: TGCGCCAGCAGCCAAGGCCGGGGTAGCAATCAGCCCCAGCATTTT. This codes for CASSQGRGSNQPQHF.

This clone has more than one count but fewer than ten. The rearrangement uses TRBV7-9 and TRBJ1-1, with 7 positions matching TRBD1. Germline-derived CDR1 and CDR2 are SEHNR and FQNEAQ (reference sequence). V dropped 3 bases and J dropped 2; count of bases not matched to a gene: 6. The CDR3 runs 15 residues. CDR3 coding DNA: TGTGCCAGCAGCTTGGGACAGCAAGCAAACACTGAAGCTTTCTTT. Encoded protein: CASSLGQQANTEAFF. The complete variable domain, with remaining parts taken from reference TRBV7-9 and TRBJ1-1, reads DTGVSQNPRHKITKRGQNVTFRCDPISEHNRLYWYRQTLGQGPEFLTYFQNEAQLEKSRLLSDRFSAERPKGSFSTLEIQRTEQGDSAMYLCASSLGQQANTEAFFGQGTRLTVV.

V and J are TRBV23-1 and TRBJ1-2, with D maybe TRBD1 (6 bases). TRBV23-1 counts as an open reading frame of uncertain function. The CDR3 is 15 amino acids. V dropped 0 bases and J dropped 3 bases, with 11 bases sitting between them. The CDR3 DNA is TGCGCCAGCAGTCAATCGGGGGCAGGGTACTATGGCTACACCTTC. Its protein product is CASSQSGAGYYGYTF.

This clone was picked up a small number of times. The chain couples TRBV27 to TRBJ2-3; no reliable D call. The CDR3 totals 13 residues. Trimming removed 3 bases at V and 11 bases at J, with 15 bases between. Germline CDR1 and CDR2: MNHEY and SMNVEV (reference sequence). The CDR3, as DNA: TGTGCCAGCAGTTTTGCCTCGCAGGACGGGCAGTATTTT. Translated: CASSFASQDGQYF.

The chain joins TRBV5-6 to TRBJ1-1, with D possibly being TRBD1 (5 bases). The CDR3 loop spans 14 amino acids. V lost 4 bases to trimming and J lost 1 base, with 11 bases between them. The germline gives CDR1 SGHDT, CDR2 YYEEEE. Written as DNA, the CDR3 is TGTGCCAGCAGCGAGGGACTTGGGAACACTGAAGCTTTCTTT. This sequence encodes CASSEGLGNTEAFF.

The genes are TRBV7-3 and TRBJ2-4; D is uncertain. Germline V gene data show CDR1 as SGHTA and CDR2 as FQGTGA. V dropped 3 bases and J dropped 5 bases, with 8 bases sitting between them. There are 13 residues in the CDR3. The CDR3 DNA sequence: TGTGCCAGCAGCTTGGCGAACCAAAACATTCAGTACTTC. Translating gives CASSLANQNIQYF.

The chain is built from TRBV7-9 and TRBJ2-7; the match to TRBD1 covers 7 bases. CDR1 SEHNR and CDR2 FQNEAQ come from the germline V gene (reference sequence). The CDR3 runs 14 residues. Trimming took 4 bases from V and 3 from J; bases not matched to a gene: 6. CDR3 loop: CASSYSGTDYEQYF. The CDR3 nucleotides read TGTGCCAGCAGCTACTCCGGGACAGACTACGAGCAGTACTTC.

This chain uses TRBV3-1 (or the pseudogene TRBV3-2) with TRBJ1-3; 7 nucleotides match TRBD1. CDR1 LGHDT and CDR2 YNNKEL come from the germline V gene (reference sequence). CDR3 size: 14 residues. Trimming cost V 2 bases and J 5 bases; bases outside gene matches: 3. The chain's CDR3 is CASSQTTGRNTIYF. The CDR3 DNA reads TGTGCCAGCAGCCAAACGACAGGGAGAAACACCATATATTTT.

As DNA, the CDR3 is TGTGCCAGCAGCACCCGGGGCAGGGTAACGACCTCTAACTATGGCTACACCTTC. Its protein is CASSTRGRVTTSNYGYTF. V usage is TRBV21-1 and J usage is TRBJ1-2. TRBV21-1 constitutes a pseudogene. The CDR3 loop spans 18 amino acids.

The chain recombines TRBV9 with TRBJ2-2, with D perhaps TRBD1 or TRBD2 (7 bases each). Germline V gene lookup returns CDR1 SGDLS and CDR2 YYNGEE. Trimming left V 7 bases short and J 4 bases short, with 14 bases between. CDR3 length equals 14 residues. CDR3 amino acids: CASSQGGFTGELFF. The DNA for the CDR3 is TGTGCCAGCTCCCAGGGGGGGTTCACCGGGGAGCTGTTTTTT.

This clone showed up just a few times. V gene TRBV6-2 or TRBV6-3 combines with J gene TRBJ1-2, with D unclear. Trimming took off 2 bases at V and 6 bases at J, with 7 bases between the two ends. Germline V CDR1 and CDR2: MNHEY, SVGEGT. The CDR3 has 12 amino acids. The CDR3 spells CASSYPQDGYTF. CDR3 bases: TGTGCCAGCAGTTACCCGCAAGATGGCTACACCTTC.

The V call is TRBV30, the J call TRBJ2-1, with no clear D. Germline CDR1 is GTSNPN and CDR2 is SVGIG (reference sequence). With 2 bases removed from V and 5 bases from J, the gap between germline ends came to 7 bases. This CDR3 is built from 12 residues. CDR3 coding DNA: TGTGCCTGGAGTCCTAGTAACAATGAGCAGTTCTTC. It encodes CAWSPSNNEQFF.

The CDR3 is CASKLASYNEQFF. In DNA form, the CDR3 reads TGTGCCAGCAAACTAGCTTCCTACAATGAGCAGTTCTTC. This chain links TRBV3-1 (or the pseudogene TRBV3-2) with TRBJ2-1, with a weak D call TRBD2 (6 bases). The CDR3 is 13 amino acids. V was cut by 7 bases and J by 1 base, with 8 bases left in between. Germline CDR1 LGHDT, CDR2 YNNKEL (reference sequence).

J is TRBJ1-2 and V is TRBV6-1; 8 bases are a match to TRBD1. The CDR3 consists of 15 residues. CDR1 and CDR2 (germline): MNHNS, SASEGT. Losses at the gene ends were 1 base for V and 4 bases for J; bases not matched to a gene: 5. The CDR3 loop is CASSEGGQVAYGYTF. Written as DNA, the CDR3 is TGTGCCAGCAGTGAAGGGGGACAGGTCGCCTATGGCTACACCTTC.

The CDR3 spells CASSLGQGGRETQYF. The CDR3 DNA reads TGTGCCAGCAGCTTAGGACAGGGGGGCCGAGAGACCCAGTACTTC. J is TRBJ2-5 and V is TRBV7-3; 10 positions agree with TRBD1. The CDR3 length is 15 residues. The germline V gene has CDR1 SGHTA and CDR2 FQGTGA. The V segment lost 2 bases and the J segment 4 bases; nucleotides outside the gene matches: 4.

A single count supports this clone. The chain combines TRBV10-3 with TRBJ2-3; 9 nucleotides agree with TRBD2. V shed 5 bases, J shed 6 bases, and the junction held 9 bases outside the gene matches. The CDR3 is made up of 15 amino acids. In germline, CDR1 is ENHRY, CDR2 SYGVKD. The CDR3 sequence: CAISPRSGGFDTQYF. The CDR3 region has the DNA TGTGCCATCAGTCCCCGCAGCGGGGGGTTCGATACGCAGTATTTT.

The chain recombines TRBV7-8 with TRBJ2-3; 7 bases are a match to TRBD1. V lost 1 base to trimming and J lost 8 bases; unmatched junction nucleotides: 9. The CDR3 contains 15 residues. From germline, CDR1 is SGHVS and CDR2 FQNEAQ. Written as DNA, the CDR3 is TGTGCCAGCAGCTTAGAAACAGGGGCAGCAAGTACGCAGTATTTT. Amino acids: CASSLETGAASTQYF.

CDR3 in amino acids: CASSLEGKYTDTQYF. CDR3 nucleotides: TGTGCCAGCAGCCTAGAGGGGAAATACACAGATACGCAGTATTTT. The chain has TRBV7-8 and TRBJ2-3, with D possibly being TRBD1 or TRBD2 (5 bases each). With 5 bases removed from V and 2 bases from J, the gap between germline ends came to 14 bases. CDR1 SGHVS and CDR2 FQNEAQ come from the germline V gene. The CDR3 sequence is 15 residues long.

J is TRBJ2-6 and V is TRBV7-3, with no clear D. This CDR3 spans 15 amino acids. The ends were cut back, 1 base at V and 1 base at J, with 5 bases in the middle. The germline V gene has CDR1 SGHTA and CDR2 FQGTGA. DNA of the CDR3: TGTGCCAGCAGCTTAAGAGGTTCTGGGGCCAACGTCCTGACTTTC. Its translation is CASSLRGSGANVLTF.

The rearrangement uses TRBV30 and TRBJ1-2; no reliable D call. Germline loops: CDR1 GTSNPN, CDR2 SVGIG (reference sequence). V was clipped by 2 bases and J by 2 bases, with 9 bases between them. This CDR3 comprises 13 residues. This CDR3 reads CAWSSTRNYGYTF. CDR3 nucleotides: TGTGCCTGGAGTTCGACACGGAACTATGGCTACACCTTC. The whole variable domain, remainder taken from reference TRBV30 and TRBJ1-2, is SQTIHQWPATLVQPVGSPLSLECTVEGTSNPNLYWYRQAAGRGLQLLFYSVGIGQISSEVPQNLSASRPQDRQFILSSKKLLLSDSGFYLCAWSSTRNYGYTFGSGTRLTVV.

V gene TRBV6-5 combines with J gene TRBJ2-7; D assignment may be TRBD1 or TRBD2 (5 bases each). CDR1 is MNHEY, CDR2 SVGAGI, per germline. The CDR3 is made up of 11 amino acids. The V gene lost 6 bases and the J gene lost 7 bases, with 10 bases spanning the gap. The CDR3 loop is CASSSGGEQYF. The CDR3 nucleotides read TGTGCCAGCAGCTCTGGGGGAGAGCAGTACTTC.

This clone was counted a single time. The V gene is TRBV3-1 (or the pseudogene TRBV3-2), the J gene TRBJ2-3; either TRBD1 or TRBD2 may fit D (6 bases each). The CDR3 loop spans 13 amino acids. V was cut by 5 bases and J by 6 bases, with 12 bases left in between. Germline CDR1 and CDR2: LGHDT and YNNKEL (reference sequence). CDR3 in amino acids: CASSNGGLDTQYF. CDR3 in DNA: TGTGCCAGCAGCAACGGGGGCTTGGATACGCAGTATTTT.

This clone was counted once. DNA for the CDR3: TGTGCCAGCAGTGGACAGGGTGAAGCTTTCTTT. It translates to CASSGQGEAFF. This chain joins TRBV27 and TRBJ1-1; 8 nucleotides agree with TRBD1. There are 11 residues in the CDR3. V lost 5 bases, J lost 7 bases, and 0 bases stayed unmatched. CDR1 and CDR2 (germline): MNHEY, SMNVEV (reference sequence).

The chain couples TRBV29-1 to TRBJ2-3, with TRBD1 as a possible D gene (6 bases). This CDR3 region has 14 residues. CDR1 is SQVTM and CDR2 is ANQGSEA in the germline V gene. Trimming removed 3 bases at V and 0 bases at J, with 10 bases between. CDR3 residues: CSVEGAASTDTQYF. CDR3 bases: TGCAGCGTTGAGGGGGCGGCTAGCACAGATACGCAGTATTTT.

The chain carries TRBV9 and TRBJ2-3; D is uncertain. Trimming removed 0 bases at V and 0 bases at J, with 8 bases between. The length of the CDR3 is 15 residues. Looked up from germline, CDR1 is SGDLS and CDR2 is YYNGEE. CDR3 coding DNA: TGTGCCAGCAGCGTAGCTGGCTTGAGCACAGATACGCAGTATTTT. Its protein is CASSVAGLSTDTQYF. The full variable domain, its missing parts supplied by reference TRBV9 and TRBJ2-3, is DSGVTQTPKHLITATGQRVTLRCSPRSGDLSVYWYQQSLDQGLQFLIQYYNGEERAKGNILERFSAQQFPDLHSELNLSSLELGDSALYFCASSVAGLSTDTQYFGPGTRLTVL.

About this clone: A read error may account for a junction end that differs from germline. The chain recombines TRBV27 with TRBJ2-7, with D possibly being TRBD1 (8 bases). Germline CDR1 and CDR2: MNHEY and SMNVEV (reference sequence). This CDR3 has 14 amino acids. CDR3 nucleotide sequence: TGTGCCAGCAGTCTACAGGGGGGGGCCTACGGGCAGTACTTC. Translation gives CASSLQGGAYGQYF.

The chain couples TRBV4-3 to TRBJ2-1, with unresolved D. Per the germline V gene, CDR1 is LGHNA and CDR2 is YSLEER. V lost 0 bases and J lost 8, with 8 bases in between. The CDR3 loop spans 13 amino acids. The CDR3 spells CASSQDLTYEQFF. The CDR3 coding sequence is TGCGCCAGCAGCCAAGATTTAACCTATGAGCAGTTCTTC.

The CDR3 protein is CASSLVPFNYGYTF. CDR3 nucleotides: TGTGCCAGCAGCTTGGTCCCCTTTAACTATGGCTACACCTTC. The chain is built from TRBV5-4 and TRBJ1-2; D call uncertain. Per the germline V gene, CDR1 is SGHNT and CDR2 is YYREEE (reference sequence). V gave up 0 bases and J gave up 1 base, with 7 bases separating them. The CDR3 spans 14 residues.